These 24 T cell receptor beta chains originate from one sample sequenced in a study of OX40 agonist ivuxolimab in advanced cancers. Sequenced by immunoSEQ multiplex PCR; TCRdb stores in-frame clones only, minus some. In the table there are about 15,000 clones, around nine tenths of which are singletons. Sequences were derived from CD4+ or CD8+ T cells sorted from blood, sampled in a trial of the OX40 agonist ivuxolimab. These receptor sequences come from an adult with an advanced solid tumor such as melanoma, head and neck, liver or kidney cancer.

The V gene is TRBV4-3, the J gene TRBJ2-3; D is undetermined. Trimming removed 1 base from V and 5 bases from J, with 10 bases in between. This CDR3 has 14 amino acids. Germline-derived CDR1 and CDR2 are LGHNA and YSLEER. For the CDR3, the DNA is TGCGCCAGCAGCCAAGTGAGGTCCGTAGATACGCAGTATTTT. Protein: CASSQVRSVDTQYF.

V and J are TRBV11-3 and TRBJ1-3, with D unresolved. V lost 1 base to trimming and J lost 4 bases, with 2 bases between them. The CDR3 runs to 12 residues. Germline V gene data show CDR1 as SGHNT and CDR2 as YENEEA. The CDR3 sequence: CASSLGGNTIYF. DNA for the CDR3: TGTGCCAGCAGCTTAGGCGGAAACACCATATATTTT.

The chain is built from TRBV7-8 and TRBJ2-5; 14 bases match TRBD2. The CDR3 has 17 residues. Per the germline V gene, CDR1 is SGHVS and CDR2 is FQNEAQ. V shed 6 bases and J 7 bases; nucleotides not matched to a gene: 13. The CDR3 reads CASSTTSGGAAIRTQYF. CDR3 sequence (DNA): TGTGCCAGCAGTACGACTAGCGGGGGGGCGGCCATTAGGACCCAGTACTTC.

As DNA, the CDR3 is TGCGCCAGCAGCTTTATCAGGGAGGGTGGCTACACCTTC. It translates to CASSFIREGGYTF. The chain employs TRBV5-1 and TRBJ1-2; D perhaps matches TRBD1 (5 bases). V lost 2 bases, J lost 7 bases, and 12 bases lay in between. Germline V CDR1 and CDR2: SGHRS, YFSETQ. This CDR3 has 13 residues. Full variable domain (outside the CDR3, taken from reference TRBV5-1 and TRBJ1-2): KAGVTQTPRYLIKTRGQQVTLSCSPISGHRSVSWYQQTPGQGLQFLFEYFSETQRNKGNFPGRFSGRQFSNSRSEMNVSTLELGDSALYLCASSFIREGGYTFGSGTRLTVV.

The V and J genes are TRBV7-9 and TRBJ2-6; D gene ambiguous. V was clipped by 2 bases and J by 0 bases, with 5 bases between them. CDR1 SEHNR and CDR2 FQNEAQ come from the germline V gene (reference sequence). CDR3 length equals 15 residues. The CDR3 here is CASSLIYSGANVLTF. CDR3 in DNA: TGTGCCAGCAGCTTAATCTACTCTGGGGCCAACGTCCTGACTTTC.

The chain joins TRBV4-1 to TRBJ1-1; 7 nucleotides agree with TRBD1. Germline V gives CDR1 MGHRA, CDR2 YSYEKL. The CDR3 consists of 14 residues. V lost 7 bases and J lost 3; bases outside the gene matches: 8. The CDR3 DNA is TGCGCCAGCACCCGAGGGGGCTCGGACACTGAAGCTTTCTTT. It translates to CASTRGGSDTEAFF.

This chain joins TRBV5-4 and TRBJ1-1; D gene unclear. CDR3 length: 14 amino acids. Germline V gene data show CDR1 as SGHNT and CDR2 as YYREEE (reference sequence). The V end was cut by 0 bases, the J end by 5 bases, with 11 bases between. CDR3 region: CASSLGQALTEAFF. The DNA for the CDR3 is TGTGCCAGCAGCTTGGGGCAGGCGTTAACTGAAGCTTTCTTT.

The chain carries TRBV6-5 and TRBJ1-4; D may be TRBD1 (6 bases). CDR1 and CDR2 (germline): MNHEY, SVGAGI. There are 15 residues in the CDR3. Trimming pared 1 base from V and 7 bases from J, leaving 13 bases between. CDR3 nucleotide sequence: TGTGCCAGCAGTTACTTGGGGGCCCGGGGTGAAAAACTGTTTTTT. It translates to CASSYLGARGEKLFF.

The chain carries TRBV6-6 and TRBJ1-4; D unresolved. This CDR3 is built from 15 residues. CDR1 and CDR2 from the germline V gene are MNHNY and SVGAGI (reference sequence). The V gene lost 2 bases and the J gene lost 7 bases, with 14 bases spanning the gap. The CDR3 here is CASSYPGDMAEKLFF. The CDR3 region has the DNA TGTGCCAGCAGTTACCCGGGAGACATGGCTGAAAAACTGTTTTTT.

J is TRBJ1-4 and V is TRBV11-2, with no clear D. V dropped 1 base and J dropped 6 bases, with 12 bases sitting between them. The CDR3 is made up of 15 amino acids. The germline V gene has CDR1 SGHAT and CDR2 FQNNGV. DNA for the CDR3: TGTGCCAGCAGCTTAGTCCCCAGTATTTATGAAAAACTGTTTTTT. Translated: CASSLVPSIYEKLFF.

The CDR3 region is CARSFAQPTQPQHF. In DNA, the CDR3 is TGTGCCAGAAGCTTCGCACAGCCGACTCAGCCCCAGCATTTT. This chain links TRBV5-3 with TRBJ1-5; no clear D. TRBV5-3 is known as an ORF, though its function is uncertain. V was cut by 2 bases and J by 6 bases, with 12 bases left in between. The CDR3 is 14 amino acids.

The chain combines TRBV5-1 with TRBJ2-2; D possibly corresponds to TRBD2 (6 bases). This CDR3 contains 14 residues. CDR1 and CDR2 from the germline V gene are SGHRS and YFSETQ. V was trimmed by 3 bases and J by 0 bases, leaving 6 bases between them. CDR3 sequence: CASSSGANTGELFF. The CDR3 nucleotides are TGCGCCAGCAGCTCGGGGGCGAACACCGGGGAGCTGTTTTTT.

The chain employs TRBV11-2 and TRBJ2-3; D unclear. In germline, CDR1 is SGHAT, CDR2 FQNNGV. The CDR3 extends over 13 amino acids. Deletions cut 5 bases from V and 6 bases from J, with 12 bases between. CDR3 coding DNA: TGTGCCAGCAGCCTAGGACCGCGGGATACGCAGTATTTT. This codes for CASSLGPRDTQYF.

CDR3 in amino acids: CASRGGFKNIQYF. CDR3 bases: TGTGCCAGCAGGGGCGGTTTCAAAAACATTCAGTACTTC. The chain recombines TRBV6-5 with TRBJ2-4; D is unclear. V lost 6 bases and J 3 bases, leaving 9 bases between the germline ends. Germline CDR1 and CDR2: MNHEY and SVGAGI. This CDR3 is built from 13 residues.

The chain recombines TRBV2 with TRBJ2-3; D is undetermined. Germline V gene data show CDR1 as SNHLY and CDR2 as FYNNEI. V lost 6 bases, J lost 8 bases, and 18 bases lay in between. The CDR3 consists of 14 residues. CDR3 in DNA: TGTGCCAGCAGGGAGCGTTTAATTGCCCGTACGCAGTATTTT. Protein: CASRERLIARTQYF.

The V and J genes are TRBV2 and TRBJ2-3, with D perhaps TRBD1 (6 bases). The V end lost 6 bases, the J end lost 7 bases, and 11 bases lay between the germline ends. Germline-derived CDR1 and CDR2 are SNHLY and FYNNEI. The CDR3 spans 12 residues. CDR3 DNA: TGTGCCAGCAGCACGGACAGAAATACGCAGTATTTT. Protein: CASSTDRNTQYF.

The chain combines TRBV20-1 with TRBJ2-1; D gene ambiguous. V was shortened by 3 bases and J by 7 bases, with 4 bases between the two germline ends. This CDR3 contains 10 residues. Germline CDR1 DFQATT, CDR2 SNEGSKA (reference sequence). The CDR3 region is CSARANEQFF. The CDR3 coding sequence is TGCAGTGCTAGGGCTAATGAGCAGTTCTTC.

The gene calls are TRBV7-3 and TRBJ2-2; the match to TRBD2 covers 13 bases. The CDR3 is made up of 18 amino acids. Germline values: CDR1 SGHTA, CDR2 FQGTGA. V gave up 4 bases and J gave up 0 bases; unmatched junction bases: 5. CDR3 sequence reads: CASSSRLAGGSNTGELFF. CDR3 in DNA: TGTGCCAGCAGCTCCCGACTAGCGGGGGGTTCGAACACCGGGGAGCTGTTTTTT.

The chain couples TRBV6-1 to TRBJ1-2, with 7 bases that match TRBD1. CDR1 is MNHNS and CDR2 is SASEGT in the germline V gene. The junction had 5 bases not matched to a gene; V was cut back by 3 bases and J by 4 bases. This CDR3 spans 14 amino acids. The CDR3, as DNA: TGTGCCAGCAGTGAGGGACAGCCCCCCTATGGCTACACCTTC. Residues: CASSEGQPPYGYTF.

This clone was found once. The CDR3 bases are TGTGCCTTTTCGCGGTTACCGAACTATGGCTACACCTTC. Translated: CAFSRLPNYGYTF. The chain recombines TRBV30 with TRBJ1-2; D is ambiguous. The CDR3 has 13 residues. The germline gives CDR1 GTSNPN, CDR2 SVGIG (reference sequence). V lost 7 bases and J 2 bases, leaving 14 bases between the germline ends.

The rearrangement links TRBV28 to TRBJ2-2, with 12 bases lining up with TRBD2. Germline trimming cut 2 bases from V and 8 bases from J; bases unmatched to any gene: 12. The CDR3 runs 18 residues. Looked up from germline, CDR1 is MDHEN and CDR2 is SYDVKM. The CDR3 spells CASSLNPGLAGSRGELFF. CDR3 in DNA: TGTGCCAGCAGTTTAAACCCCGGACTAGCGGGGTCAAGGGGGGAGCTGTTTTTT.

V gene TRBV4-2 combines with J gene TRBJ1-2, with 7 bases matching TRBD1. The germline CDR1 and CDR2 sequences are LGHNA and YNFKEQ. With 6 bases clipped from V and 2 bases from J, the junction kept 9 bases outside the gene matches. There are 15 residues in the CDR3. CDR3 in amino acids: CASRSDRVGNYGYTF. The CDR3 DNA sequence: TGTGCCAGCAGAAGTGACAGGGTTGGGAACTATGGCTACACCTTC.

This chain uses TRBV4-3 with TRBJ1-2, with D perhaps matching TRBD1 (6 bases). The CDR3 contains 15 residues. V was cut by 0 bases and J by 1 base, with 9 bases left in between. The V gene's germline CDR1 is LGHNA and CDR2 YSLEER. The CDR3 reads CASSQEGGGNYGYTF. The CDR3 nucleotides are TGCGCCAGCAGCCAAGAAGGGGGGGGTAACTATGGCTACACCTTC.

The V call is TRBV2, the J call TRBJ2-6; no clear D. Deletions cut 5 bases from V and 0 bases from J, with 2 bases between. The CDR3 has 13 residues. Germline values: CDR1 SNHLY, CDR2 FYNNEI. This chain's CDR3 is CASSRSGANVLTF. The CDR3 coding sequence is TGTGCCAGCAGTCGCTCTGGGGCCAACGTCCTGACTTTC.